These 13 T cell receptor beta chains were sequenced from one sample in a study of metastatic and nonmetastatic thyroid tumors. TCRdb ran MiXCR on the PCR reads. The profile covers 15,000 to 20,000 clones, with 34% appearing a single time and roughly 18% taken by the ten largest. No patient had received any treatment before thyroid surgery. The specimen sequenced was tumor tissue. The receptors shown here come from a female donor with papillary thyroid cancer or a benign thyroid nodule (not recorded which). Some clones in this sample may be carry-over from other donors' samples.

There are a few counts of this clone. V usage is TRBV6-5 and J usage is TRBJ2-7; 10 nucleotides align to TRBD1. V shed 2 bases and J 3 bases; nucleotides not matched to a gene: 4. Germline CDR1 is MNHEY and CDR2 is SVGAGI. The CDR3 sequence is 15 residues long. The CDR3, as DNA: TGTGCCAGCAGTTACCAGGGACAGGGGATCTACGAGCAGTACTTC. Its translation is CASSYQGQGIYEQYF.

This clone is medium-sized in the sample. The CDR3 spells CASTWASSGNTIYF. The DNA for the CDR3 is TGTGCCAGCACATGGGCTTCCTCTGGAAACACCATATATTTT. The rearrangement links TRBV11-2 to TRBJ1-3; D gene uncertain. Germline CDR1 reads SGHAT; CDR2 reads FQNNGV. The CDR3 spans 14 residues. Trimming removed 7 bases at V and 0 bases at J, with 10 bases between.

The chain joins TRBV6-5 to TRBJ1-5; 8 bases are shared with TRBD1. The length of the CDR3 is 14 residues. V shed 6 bases, J shed 2 bases, and the junction held 3 bases outside the gene matches. Germline CDR1 MNHEY, CDR2 SVGAGI. Written as DNA, the CDR3 is TGTGCCAGCAGGCAGGGGGCAGGCAATCAGCCCCAGCATTTT. Protein product: CASRQGAGNQPQHF.

The V call is TRBV7-2, the J call TRBJ2-7; TRBD2 aligns across 7 bases. J lost 4 bases, V lost 2 bases, and 2 bases had no gene match. Looked up from germline, CDR1 is SGHTA and CDR2 is FQGNSA. The CDR3 sequence is 13 residues long. In nucleotides, the CDR3 is TGTGCCAGCAGCTTACTTAGCGGGTACGAGCAGTACTTC. Its protein product is CASSLLSGYEQYF.

J is TRBJ1-5 and V is TRBV15; D is possibly TRBD1 (5 bases). Germline V gene lookup returns CDR1 LNHNV and CDR2 YYDKDF (reference sequence). The CDR3 length is 11 residues. Trimming removed 6 bases at V and 9 bases at J, with 9 bases between. The CDR3 is CATSGGGPQHF. The CDR3, as DNA: TGTGCCACCAGTGGGGGGGGGCCCCAGCATTTT.

As to this clone: Its ends do not fully match the called genes, so a read error is possible. This sequence joins TRBV7-3 and TRBJ2-3; D may be TRBD2 (5 bases). Germline assignment: CDR1 SGHTA and CDR2 FQGTGA. The CDR3 runs to 16 residues. Here the CDR3 reads CASSLTLERGPDTQYF. The CDR3 DNA follows: TGTGCCAGCAGCCTAACCCTAGAGAGAGGGCCAGATACGCAGTATTTT.

This clone was recorded a few times. V and J are TRBV6-1 and TRBJ1-1, with D perhaps TRBD1 (6 bases). CDR1 and CDR2 (germline): MNHNS, SASEGT. V was shortened by 6 bases and J by 11 bases, with 16 bases between the two germline ends. The CDR3 is made up of 12 amino acids. The CDR3 protein is CASRGQGWAAFF. The CDR3 DNA follows: TGTGCCAGCAGAGGTCAGGGGTGGGCTGCTTTCTTT.

This clone occurred many times. The chain carries TRBV19 and TRBJ2-2; the match to TRBD2 covers 7 bases. CDR1 LNHDA and CDR2 SQIVND come from the germline V gene (reference sequence). V was clipped by 6 bases and J by 2 bases; unmatched bases: 9. The CDR3 covers 16 residues. The CDR3 DNA reads as TGTGCCAGTAGCGCCGGACTAGGGACCAACACCGGGGAGCTGTTTTTT. This gives the protein CASSAGLGTNTGELFF. Together with reference TRBV19 and TRBJ2-2, the CDR3 gives the full variable domain: DGGITQSPKYLFRKEGQNVTLSCEQNLNHDAMYWYRQDPGQGLRLIYYSQIVNDFQKGDIAEGYSVSREKKESFPLTVTSAQKNPTAFYLCASSAGLGTNTGELFFGEGSRLTVL.

As to this clone: Mismatch with germline at one junction end may stem from a read error. In DNA, the CDR3 is TGTGCCAGCAGCTGGTACAGGGCCTACGATCAGTACTTC. Translated, it gives CASSWYRAYDQYF. This chain joins TRBV7-2 and TRBJ2-7; tentative D call: TRBD1 (6 bases). The CDR3 loop spans 13 amino acids. Germline CDR1 SGHTA, CDR2 FQGNSA.

Only a few counts were recorded for this clone. The junction differs from germline at one of its ends, possibly a read error. The chain links TRBV7-2 to TRBJ1-3, with D hard to call. This CDR3 region has 14 residues. CDR1 and CDR2 (germline): SGHTA, FQGNSA. CDR3: CASRSYEAGSTIYF. As DNA, the CDR3 is TGCGCCAGCAGATCCTACGAGGCTGGAAGCACCATATATTTT.

This chain connects TRBV30 to TRBJ2-1, with D unresolved. The CDR3 loop spans 13 amino acids. V gave up 1 base and J gave up 7 bases, with 11 bases separating them. CDR1 is GTSNPN, CDR2 SVGIG, per germline (reference sequence). The CDR3 reads CAWSAGAANEQFF. DNA of the CDR3: TGTGCCTGGAGTGCGGGCGCGGCGAATGAGCAGTTCTTC. The full variable domain, with the rest looked up from reference TRBV30 and TRBJ2-1, is SQTIHQWPATLVQPVGSPLSLECTVEGTSNPNLYWYRQAAGRGLQLLFYSVGIGQISSEVPQNLSASRPQDRQFILSSKKLLLSDSGFYLCAWSAGAANEQFFGPGTRLTVL.

The CDR3 nucleotides read TGCGCCAGCAGCTTGCACGGGGTGAACACTGAAGCTTTCTTT. Protein: CASSLHGVNTEAFF. V gene TRBV5-1 combines with J gene TRBJ1-1; D unresolved. The CDR3 is 14 amino acids. Per the germline V gene, CDR1 is SGHRS and CDR2 is YFSETQ. Trimming pared 1 base from V and 0 bases from J, leaving 7 bases between.

Sample share makes this clone medium-sized. V and J are TRBV5-1 and TRBJ2-3; D gene unclear. V gave up 3 bases and J gave up 0 bases, with 14 bases separating them. CDR1 and CDR2 from the germline V gene are SGHRS and YFSETQ. This CDR3 region has 16 residues. The CDR3 DNA follows: TGCGCCAGCAGCTCACAGCCTATAACTAGCACAGATACGCAGTATTTT. This encodes CASSSQPITSTDTQYF. Based on the CDR3 plus reference TRBV5-1 and TRBJ2-3, the full variable domain is KAGVTQTPRYLIKTRGQQVTLSCSPISGHRSVSWYQQTPGQGLQFLFEYFSETQRNKGNFPGRFSGRQFSNSRSEMNVSTLELGDSALYLCASSSQPITSTDTQYFGPGTRLTVL.